The 4 T cell receptor beta chains reported below all come from one sample, sequenced in a study of technical replicates of blood from several donors. Clones were sequenced by immunoSEQ multiplex PCR, and TCRdb holds only the in-frame ones, with some missing. The sample shows about 76,000 clones, 94% of them seen only once. The sequenced material came from T cells isolated from PBMCs. The receptor set was obtained from a human donor in good health.

This clone has only one observation. The chain employs TRBV11-2 and TRBJ1-4, with TRBD1 identical over 8 bases. CDR3 length equals 14 residues. Germline V gene sequence: CDR1 SGHAT, CDR2 FQNNGV. Germline trimming cut 2 bases from V and 8 bases from J; bases unmatched to any gene: 4. The CDR3 reads CASSLHRGDEKLFF. The CDR3 bases are TGTGCCAGCAGCTTACACAGGGGGGACGAAAAACTGTTTTTT.

The J gene is TRBJ1-5, the V gene TRBV10-2; no reliable D call. The germline V gene has CDR1 WSHSY and CDR2 SAAADI. This CDR3 is built from 16 residues. Trimming shortened V by 0 bases and J by 4 bases, and 13 bases separated the two germline ends. In DNA form, the CDR3 reads TGCGCCAGCAGTGAGTCAGCGCAGTCGCGGAATCAGCCCCAGCATTTT. Protein sequence: CASSESAQSRNQPQHF.

The chain has TRBV6-5 and TRBJ1-3; D uncertain. CDR1 and CDR2 from the germline V gene are MNHEY and SVGAGI. Trimming took 0 bases from V and 7 from J, leaving 7 bases between them. This CDR3 region has 13 residues. The CDR3: CASSYSNGNTIYF. The DNA of the CDR3 is TGTGCCAGCAGTTACTCAAACGGGAACACCATATATTTT.

This chain joins TRBV9 and TRBJ1-1; TRBD1 agrees at 8 bases. Germline V gene sequence: CDR1 SGDLS, CDR2 YYNGEE. The CDR3 totals 14 residues. J was trimmed by 4 bases and V by 0 bases; bases with no gene match: 2. CDR3 nucleotides: TGTGCCAGCAGCGTAGTAACAGGGGGCACTGAAGCTTTCTTT. Amino acid sequence: CASSVVTGGTEAFF.